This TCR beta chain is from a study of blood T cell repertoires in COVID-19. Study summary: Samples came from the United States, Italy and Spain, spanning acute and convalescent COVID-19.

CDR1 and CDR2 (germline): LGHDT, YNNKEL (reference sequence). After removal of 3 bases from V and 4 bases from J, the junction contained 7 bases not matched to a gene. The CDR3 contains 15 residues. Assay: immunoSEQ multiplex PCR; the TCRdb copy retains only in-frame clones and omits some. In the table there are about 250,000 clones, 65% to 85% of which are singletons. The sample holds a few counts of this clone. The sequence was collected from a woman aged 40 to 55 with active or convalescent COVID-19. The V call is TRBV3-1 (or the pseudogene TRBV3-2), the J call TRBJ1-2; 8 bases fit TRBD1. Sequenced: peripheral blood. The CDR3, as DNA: TGTGCCAGCAGCCACCTTCGGACAGGGAGCTATGGCTACACCTTC. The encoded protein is CASSHLRTGSYGYTF.